This record covers a single TCR beta chain. The clone's antigen remains unknown. Base qualities are not at hand, and no much larger clone is one base apart. The receptor library was made with 5' RACE. The instrument was an Illumina HiSeq 2500. A second PCR of roughly 6 to 12 cycles was run with a J-beta primer mix and a sample-barcoded 5' primer. Each TCR beta cDNA molecule received a unique molecular identifier from a template-switch 5' adaptor carrying 12 random nucleotides. At least 2.5 million CDR3-containing paired-end reads were obtained from each sample. The Mint cDNA synthesis kit, primed by a TRBC-specific oligonucleotide, was used to synthesize first-strand cDNA from all RNA. Following uracil-DNA glycosylase treatment, a first 18-cycle PCR with universal primers M1SS and BC2_uni_R was performed on all cDNA. The authors' analysis ran thus. Normalization of each sample was performed by random selection of 1 million high-quality reads, each carrying a distinct molecular identifier. Instead of being binned into consensus sequences, reads that shared molecular identifiers were thrown out. MiTCR, set to a Q25 quality threshold and the strictest error-elimination algorithm, was used for CDR3 identification, clonotype clustering and error correction. A nonparametric unseen species model with Euler transformation was used to estimate a lower bound on total TCR beta diversity. TCRdb reran the public reads through fastp at Q25 and MiXCR, keeping productive beta chains. CDR3 protein sequences are deduplicated, and each keeps its most common genes and DNA. These V and J calls rely on TCRdb rather than the paper's analysis. The sample data list 2 million or so distinct CDR3 sequences, and about 50% of these were observed just once. The ten largest clones take up more than 2% of the sample.

The source of the sample is a study of blood T cells in healthy people across ages (dated by TCRdb to between 2015 and 2017). Background for the entire study: In model experiments, template switching captured roughly one uniquely barcoded TCR beta cDNA molecule for every two T cells. The study measured age-related changes in TCR beta repertoire diversity using deep sequencing normalized with unique cDNA molecular identifiers. Donors were grouped into four age groups: young (average 16 years), middle-aged (roughly 38), aged (approximately 67) and long-lived (less than 85). Donors of different ages were randomly distributed across sequencing lanes to avoid experimental bias. The study analyzed two additional independent replicas of 1 million unique cDNA reads from the same blood draw for two donors, one aged 18 to 30 and one aged 80 or older.

Donors were 40 or so systemically healthy Caucasian individuals from Russia aged 6 to 90 years. Each donor gave approximately 9.3 milliliters of peripheral blood, collected into EDTA-treated Vacutainer tubes. Ficoll-Paque density-gradient centrifugation was used to isolate PBMCs, with at least 6.5 million per sample. Total RNA, at least 6 micrograms per sample, was extracted from PBMCs with Trizol reagent. For every donor, an aliquot of PBMCs went through flow cytometry to measure the percentages of naive CD45RAhigh/CD27high T cells. Sequences DFQATT (CDR1) and SNEGSKA (CDR2) are obtained from the germline V gene (reference sequence). The CDR3 runs 14 amino acids, cysteine and phenylalanine included. This entry keeps only the CDR3 DNA: 42 bases, framed from base 1. V has 6 bases trimmed and J has 5 bases trimmed; junction bases matching no gene number 11. On the study overall, not on this receptor specifically: Estimates of total diversity based on one million sequenced T cells were regarded as lower bounds and as underestimates. Because the CMV infection status of the donors was unknown, age-related changes in expanded clonotypes may potentially have been confounded. Observed TCR beta diversity per million T cells fell roughly linearly with age, and a significant reduction was already apparent by age roughly 40. A strong correlation was found between observed TCR beta diversity and the percentage of naive T cells measured by flow cytometry. Compared with the aged group, the long-lived group had more naive CD4+ T cells, fewer expanded clones and increased TCR diversity, a pattern suggesting age selection. Bulk unsorted PBMC profiling prevented conclusive comparison of naive and antigen-experienced compartments.

The receptor's source is a woman aged 40 to 50 in good health. Recombination linked TRBV20-1 to TRBJ2-5; 8 central bases correspond to TRBD2. The sequencing input was blood. Here is the DNA: TGCAGTGCCTTGGCCCTGACTAGCGCGGAGACCCAGTACTTC. Protein translation: CSALALTSAETQYF.